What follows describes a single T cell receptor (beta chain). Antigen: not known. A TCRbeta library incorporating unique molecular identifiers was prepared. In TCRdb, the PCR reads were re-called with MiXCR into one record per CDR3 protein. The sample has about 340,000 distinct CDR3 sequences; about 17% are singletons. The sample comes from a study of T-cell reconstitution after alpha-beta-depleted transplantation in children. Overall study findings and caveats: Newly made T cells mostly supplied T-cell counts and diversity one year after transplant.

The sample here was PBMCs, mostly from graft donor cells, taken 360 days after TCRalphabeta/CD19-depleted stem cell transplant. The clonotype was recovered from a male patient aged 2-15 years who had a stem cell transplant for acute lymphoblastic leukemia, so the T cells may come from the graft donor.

The CDR3 sequence is CSARDRKGHNEKLFF. Here the CDR3 DNA reads TGCAGTGCTAGAGATCGGAAGGGGCATAATGAAAAACTGTTTTTT. The rearrangement uses TRBV20-1 and TRBJ1-4; possibly TRBD1 for D (5 bases). There are 15 residues in the CDR3. With 0 bases removed from V and 4 bases from J, the gap between germline ends came to 12 bases. Per germline, CDR1 DFQATT and CDR2 SNEGSKA (reference sequence).